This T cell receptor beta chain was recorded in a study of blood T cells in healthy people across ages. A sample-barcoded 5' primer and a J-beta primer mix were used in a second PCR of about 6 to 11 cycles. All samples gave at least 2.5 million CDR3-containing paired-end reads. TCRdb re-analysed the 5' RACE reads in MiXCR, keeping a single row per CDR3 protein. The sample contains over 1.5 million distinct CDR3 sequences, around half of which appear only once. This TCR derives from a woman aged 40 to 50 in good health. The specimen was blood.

The CDR3 reads CSARLAGANYGYTF. The CDR3, as DNA: TGCAGTGCTAGATTGGCAGGGGCTAACTATGGCTACACCTTC. V and J are TRBV20-1 and TRBJ1-2; D is perhaps TRBD1 (6 bases). Trimming took 2 bases from V and 0 from J, leaving 10 bases between them. Germline-derived CDR1 and CDR2 are DFQATT and SNEGSKA (reference sequence). The CDR3 covers 14 residues.